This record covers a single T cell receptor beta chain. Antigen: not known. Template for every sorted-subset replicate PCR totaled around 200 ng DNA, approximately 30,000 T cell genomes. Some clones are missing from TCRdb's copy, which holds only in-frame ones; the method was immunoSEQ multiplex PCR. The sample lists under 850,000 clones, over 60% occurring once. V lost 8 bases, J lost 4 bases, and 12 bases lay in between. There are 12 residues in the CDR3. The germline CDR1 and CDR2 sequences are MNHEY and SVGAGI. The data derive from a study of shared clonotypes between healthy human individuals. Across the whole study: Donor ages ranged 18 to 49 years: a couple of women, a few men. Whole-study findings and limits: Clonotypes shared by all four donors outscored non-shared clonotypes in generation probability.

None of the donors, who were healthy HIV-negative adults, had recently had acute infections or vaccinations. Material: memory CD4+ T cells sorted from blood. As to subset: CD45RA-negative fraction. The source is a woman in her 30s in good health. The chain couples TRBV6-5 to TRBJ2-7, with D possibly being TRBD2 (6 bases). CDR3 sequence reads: CASFSGRYEQYF. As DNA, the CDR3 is TGTGCCAGCTTCTCGGGGAGGTACGAGCAGTACTTC.